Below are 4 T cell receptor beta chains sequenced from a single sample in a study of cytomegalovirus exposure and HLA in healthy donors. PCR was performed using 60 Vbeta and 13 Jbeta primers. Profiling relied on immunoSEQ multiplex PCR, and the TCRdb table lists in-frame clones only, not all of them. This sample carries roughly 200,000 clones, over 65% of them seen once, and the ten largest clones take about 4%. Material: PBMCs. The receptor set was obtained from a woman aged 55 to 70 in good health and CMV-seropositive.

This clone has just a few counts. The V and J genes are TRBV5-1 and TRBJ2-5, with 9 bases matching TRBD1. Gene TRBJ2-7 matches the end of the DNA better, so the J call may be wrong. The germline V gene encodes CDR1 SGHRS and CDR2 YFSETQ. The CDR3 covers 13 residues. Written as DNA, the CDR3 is TGCGCCAGCAGCTGGGGACAGGGTGGCGAGCAGTACTTC. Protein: CASSWGQGGEQYF.

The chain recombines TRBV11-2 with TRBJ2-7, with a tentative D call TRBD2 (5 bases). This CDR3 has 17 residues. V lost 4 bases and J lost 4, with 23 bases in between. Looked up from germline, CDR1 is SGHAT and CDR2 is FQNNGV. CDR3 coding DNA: TGTGCCAGCAGCTCAGGCCCCCTCACGTCGGGGTCGTACGAGCAGTACTTC. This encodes CASSSGPLTSGSYEQYF. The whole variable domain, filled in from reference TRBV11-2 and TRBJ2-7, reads EAGVAQSPRYKIIEKRQSVAFWCNPISGHATLYWYQQILGQGPKLLIQFQNNGVVDDSQLPKDRFSAERLKGVDSTLKIQPAKLEDSAVYLCASSSGPLTSGSYEQYFGPGTRLTVT.

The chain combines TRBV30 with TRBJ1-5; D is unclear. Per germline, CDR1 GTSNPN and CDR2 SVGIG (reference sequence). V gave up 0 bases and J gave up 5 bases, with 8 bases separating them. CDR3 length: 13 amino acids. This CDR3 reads CAWSVGVDQPQHF. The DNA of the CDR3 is TGTGCCTGGAGTGTCGGGGTGGATCAGCCCCAGCATTTT.

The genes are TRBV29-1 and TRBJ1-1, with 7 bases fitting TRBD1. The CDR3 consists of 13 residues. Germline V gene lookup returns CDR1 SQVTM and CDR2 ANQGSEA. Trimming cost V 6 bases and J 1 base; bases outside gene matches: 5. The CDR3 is CSVGRQGNTEAFF. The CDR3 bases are TGCAGCGTAGGCCGACAGGGGAACACTGAAGCTTTCTTT.